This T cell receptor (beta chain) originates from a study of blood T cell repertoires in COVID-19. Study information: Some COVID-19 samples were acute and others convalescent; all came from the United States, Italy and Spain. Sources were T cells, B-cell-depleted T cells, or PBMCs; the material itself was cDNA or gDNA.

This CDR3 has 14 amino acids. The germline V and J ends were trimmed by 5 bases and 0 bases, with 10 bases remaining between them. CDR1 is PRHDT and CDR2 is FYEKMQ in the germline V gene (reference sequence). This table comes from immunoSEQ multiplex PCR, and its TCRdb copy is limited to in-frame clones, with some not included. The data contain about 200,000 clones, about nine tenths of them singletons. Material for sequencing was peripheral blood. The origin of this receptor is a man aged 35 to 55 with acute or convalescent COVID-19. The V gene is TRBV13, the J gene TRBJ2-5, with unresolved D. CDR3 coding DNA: TGTGCCAGCAGCCCTCGACTCCACCAAGAGACCCAGTACTTC. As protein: CASSPRLHQETQYF.